One sample yielded the 2 T cell receptor beta chains listed below, sequenced in a study of spatial heterogeneity in lung cancer (dated by TCRdb to about 2019). No antigen has been assigned to these receptors. The library was generated by 5' RACE. The run used a NextSeq 500. TCRdb redid the processing of the public reads, applying fastp at Q25 and MiXCR, and retained in-frame beta chains. Here each entry gathers all rows of one CDR3 protein and keeps the most common genes and DNA. The sample includes about 4,000 distinct CDR3 sequences, with roughly 10% observed a single time. The ten largest account for about 60% of the sample. The sample's time point label, decoded: sample taken at primary tumor resection. Paper-wide results and their limitations: A correlation was observed between the number of expanded intratumoral alpha and beta TCRs and the tumor nonsynonymous mutation count.

Sequencing was performed on lung tumor tissue, taken at surgery. These receptors all stem from a male donor with early-stage non-small cell lung cancer.

This clonotype was detected a few times. The gene calls are TRBV7-2 and TRBJ2-5; 10 bases fit TRBD2. The length of the CDR3 is 14 residues. CDR1 is SGHTA and CDR2 is FQGNSA in the germline V gene. The ends lost 2 bases at V and 9 bases at J; junction bases unmatched: 6. In nucleotides, the CDR3 is TGTGCCAGCAGCTTAATAGCGGGGGGCGCGGCCCAGTACTTC. It is translated as CASSLIAGGAAQYF.

This clonotype occurred a few times. The chain uses TRBV11-2 and TRBJ2-3, with 7 bases that match TRBD2. Germline V CDR1 and CDR2: SGHAT, FQNNGV. The CDR3 is 14 amino acids. Unmatched junction bases numbered 3, after V lost 5 bases and J lost 1 base. Here the CDR3 reads CASSHGLGTDTQYF. CDR3 nucleotide sequence: TGTGCCAGCAGCCATGGACTAGGCACAGATACGCAGTATTTT.